This entry concerns a single T cell receptor beta chain. These data come from a study of blood T cell repertoires in COVID-19. In the study overall: Samples taken during acute and convalescent COVID-19 were collected in the United States, Italy and Spain. T cells, B-cell-depleted T cells, or PBMCs provided the cDNA or gDNA that served as material.

Followed longitudinally, the Seattle patients had been enrolled during active infection. The protocol was immunoSEQ multiplex PCR, while the TCRdb copy is restricted to in-frame clones and leaves out a portion. Of 200,000 to 250,000 clones in the sample, 85% to 90% are singletons; the top ten hold approximately 10%. Unmatched junction bases numbered 13, after V lost 6 bases and J lost 6 bases. Germline CDR1 reads MNHEY; CDR2 reads SMNVEV (reference sequence). The CDR3 runs 18 residues. The sequence derives from a man in his forties or fifties with COVID-19, enrolled during active disease. The chain joins TRBV27 to TRBJ1-6; 11 nucleotides agree with TRBD1. The source material was peripheral blood. Here the CDR3 reads CASRLTDRGPLFNSPLHF. CDR3 in DNA: TGTGCCAGCAGGCTAACGGACAGGGGGCCTCTTTTTAATTCACCCCTCCACTTT.